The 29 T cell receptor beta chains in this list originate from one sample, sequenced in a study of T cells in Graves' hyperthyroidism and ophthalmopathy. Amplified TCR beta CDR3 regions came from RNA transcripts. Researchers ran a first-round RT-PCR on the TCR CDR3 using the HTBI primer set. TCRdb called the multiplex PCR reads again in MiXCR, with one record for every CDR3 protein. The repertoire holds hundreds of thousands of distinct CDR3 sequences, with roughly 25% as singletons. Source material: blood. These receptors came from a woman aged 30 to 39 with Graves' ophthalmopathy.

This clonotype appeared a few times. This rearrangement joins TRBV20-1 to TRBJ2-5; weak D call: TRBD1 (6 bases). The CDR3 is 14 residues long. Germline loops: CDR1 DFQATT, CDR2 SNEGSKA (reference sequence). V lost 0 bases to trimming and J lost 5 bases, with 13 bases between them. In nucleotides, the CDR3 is TGCAGTGCTAGAGATCCTGGGGGCACGGAGACCCAGTACTTC. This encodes CSARDPGGTETQYF.

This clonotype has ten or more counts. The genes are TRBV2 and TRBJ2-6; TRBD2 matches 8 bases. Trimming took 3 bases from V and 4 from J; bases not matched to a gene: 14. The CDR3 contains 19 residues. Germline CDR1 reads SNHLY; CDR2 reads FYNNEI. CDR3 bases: TGTGCCAGCAGTGATGGGCTCGGTAGCGGGGAATGGGGGGCCAACGTCCTGACTTTC. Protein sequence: CASSDGLGSGEWGANVLTF.

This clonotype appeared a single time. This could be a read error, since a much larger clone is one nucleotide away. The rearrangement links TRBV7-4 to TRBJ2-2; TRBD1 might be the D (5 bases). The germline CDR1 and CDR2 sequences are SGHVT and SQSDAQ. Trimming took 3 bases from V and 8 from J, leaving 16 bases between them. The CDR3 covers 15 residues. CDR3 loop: CASSLTVWGVGELFF. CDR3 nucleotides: TGTGCCAGCAGCTTGACAGTTTGGGGTGTTGGGGAGCTGTTTTTT.

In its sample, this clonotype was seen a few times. Here the CDR3 reads CASSFTSGSPTEQYF. Written as DNA, the CDR3 is TGTGCCAGCAGTTTCACTAGCGGGAGTCCGACCGAGCAGTACTTC. The chain is built from TRBV12-3 or TRBV12-4 and TRBJ2-7; 11 bases fit TRBD2. The ends lost 3 bases at V and 6 bases at J; junction bases unmatched: 7. This CDR3 is built from 15 residues.

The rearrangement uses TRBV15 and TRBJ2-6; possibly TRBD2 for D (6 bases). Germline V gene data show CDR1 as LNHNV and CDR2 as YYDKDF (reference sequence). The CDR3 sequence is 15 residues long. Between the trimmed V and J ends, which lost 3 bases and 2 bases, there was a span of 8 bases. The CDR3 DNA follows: TGTGCCACCAGCAGTTGGGGGGCTGGGGCCAACGTCCTGACTTTC. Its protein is CATSSWGAGANVLTF.

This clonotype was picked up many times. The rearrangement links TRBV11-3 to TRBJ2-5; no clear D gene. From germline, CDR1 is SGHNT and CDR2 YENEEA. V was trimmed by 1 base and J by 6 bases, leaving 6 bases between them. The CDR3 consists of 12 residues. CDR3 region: CASSLVWQTQYF. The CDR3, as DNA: TGTGCCAGCAGCTTAGTTTGGCAGACCCAGTACTTC.

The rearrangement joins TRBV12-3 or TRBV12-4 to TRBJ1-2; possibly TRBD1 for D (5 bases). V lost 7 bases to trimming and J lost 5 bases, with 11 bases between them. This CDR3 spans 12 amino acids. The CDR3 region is CASKGLGYGYTF. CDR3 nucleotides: TGTGCCAGCAAGGGACTAGGTTATGGCTACACCTTC.

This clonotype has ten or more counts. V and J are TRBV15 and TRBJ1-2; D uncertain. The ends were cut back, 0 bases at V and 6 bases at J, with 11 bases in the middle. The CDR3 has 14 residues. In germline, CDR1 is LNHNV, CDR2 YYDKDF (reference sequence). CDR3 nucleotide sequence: TGTGCCACCAGCAGAGATAGGGAGGCGGATGGCTACACCTTC. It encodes CATSRDREADGYTF. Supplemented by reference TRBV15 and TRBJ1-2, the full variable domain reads DAMVIQNPRYQVTQFGKPVTLSCSQTLNHNVMYWYQQKSSQAPKLLFHYYDKDFNNEADTPDNFQSRRPNTSFCFLDIRSPGLGDTAMYLCATSRDREADGYTFGSGTRLTVV.

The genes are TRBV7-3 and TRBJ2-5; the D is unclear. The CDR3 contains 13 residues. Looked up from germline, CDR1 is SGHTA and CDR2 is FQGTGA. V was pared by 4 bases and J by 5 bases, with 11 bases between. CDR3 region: CASSSTKLETQYF. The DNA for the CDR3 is TGTGCCAGCAGCTCCACTAAATTGGAGACCCAGTACTTC.

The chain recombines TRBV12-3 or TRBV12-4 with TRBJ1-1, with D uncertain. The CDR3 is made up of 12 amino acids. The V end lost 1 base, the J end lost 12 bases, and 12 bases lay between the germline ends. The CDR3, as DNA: TGTGCCAGCAGTTTAGGGGCGGATAGGACTTTCTTT. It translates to CASSLGADRTFF.

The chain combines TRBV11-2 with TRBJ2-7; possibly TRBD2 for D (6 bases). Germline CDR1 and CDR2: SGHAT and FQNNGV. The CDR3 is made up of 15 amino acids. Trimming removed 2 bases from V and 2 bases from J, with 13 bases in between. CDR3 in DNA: TGTGCCAGCAGCTTATCTCAGGGAGGTACCTACGAGCAGTACGTC. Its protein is CASSLSQGGTYEQYV.

CDR3 nucleotide sequence: TGTGCCAGCAGTGACCGGGACAGCCACTACGAAAATCAGCCCCAGCATTTT. It specifies CASSDRDSHYENQPQHF. This chain uses TRBV28 with TRBJ1-5; the match to TRBD1 covers 7 bases. After removal of 5 bases from V and 4 bases from J, the junction contained 14 bases not matched to a gene. Germline lookup yields CDR1 MDHEN and CDR2 SYDVKM. There are 17 residues in the CDR3.

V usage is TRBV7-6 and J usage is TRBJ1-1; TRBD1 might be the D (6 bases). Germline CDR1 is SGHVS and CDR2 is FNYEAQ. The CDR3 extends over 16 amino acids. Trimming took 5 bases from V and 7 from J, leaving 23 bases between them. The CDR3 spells CASSAQTGLTGLEAFF. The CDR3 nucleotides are TGTGCCAGCAGCGCCCAAACAGGGCTCACGGGCCTTGAAGCTTTCTTT. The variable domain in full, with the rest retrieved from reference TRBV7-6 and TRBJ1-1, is GAGVSQSPRYKVTKRGQDVALRCDPISGHVSLYWYRQALGQGPEFLTYFNYEAQQDKSGLPNDRFSAERPEGSISTLTIQRTEQRDSAMYRCASSAQTGLTGLEAFFGQGTRLTVV.

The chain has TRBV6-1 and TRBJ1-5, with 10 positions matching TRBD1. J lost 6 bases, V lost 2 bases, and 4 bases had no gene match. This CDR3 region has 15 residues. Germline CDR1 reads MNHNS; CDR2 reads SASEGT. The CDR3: CASSELDRGGQPQHF. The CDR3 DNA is TGTGCCAGCAGTGAATTGGACAGGGGGGGTCAGCCCCAGCATTTT.

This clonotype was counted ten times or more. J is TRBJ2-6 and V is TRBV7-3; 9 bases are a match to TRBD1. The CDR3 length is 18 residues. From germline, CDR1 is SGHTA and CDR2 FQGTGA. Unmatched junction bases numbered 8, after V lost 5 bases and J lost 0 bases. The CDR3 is CASSRTGTGFSGANVLTF. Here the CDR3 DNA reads TGTGCCAGCAGCCGGACCGGGACAGGGTTCTCTGGGGCCAACGTCCTGACTTTC.

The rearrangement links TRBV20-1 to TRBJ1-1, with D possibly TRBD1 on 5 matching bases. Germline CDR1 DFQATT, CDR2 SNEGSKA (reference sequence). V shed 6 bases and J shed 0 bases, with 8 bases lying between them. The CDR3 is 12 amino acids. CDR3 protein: CSAGTVNTEAFF. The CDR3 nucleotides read TGCAGTGCCGGGACGGTGAACACTGAAGCTTTCTTT.

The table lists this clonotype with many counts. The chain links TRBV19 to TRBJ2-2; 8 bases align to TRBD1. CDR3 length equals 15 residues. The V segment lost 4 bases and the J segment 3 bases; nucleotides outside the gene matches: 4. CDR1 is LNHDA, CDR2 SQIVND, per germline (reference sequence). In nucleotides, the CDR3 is TGTGCCAGTAGTACGGGACAGGAGTACACCGGGGAGCTGTTTTTT. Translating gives CASSTGQEYTGELFF.

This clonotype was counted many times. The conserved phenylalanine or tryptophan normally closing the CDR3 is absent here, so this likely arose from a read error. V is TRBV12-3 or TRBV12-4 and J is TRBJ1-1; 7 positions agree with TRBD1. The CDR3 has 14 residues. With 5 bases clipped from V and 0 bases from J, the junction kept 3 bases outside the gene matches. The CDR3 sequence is CASSQGQLNTEAFL. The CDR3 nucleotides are TGTGCCAGCAGTCAGGGACAGTTGAACACTGAAGCTTTCCTT.

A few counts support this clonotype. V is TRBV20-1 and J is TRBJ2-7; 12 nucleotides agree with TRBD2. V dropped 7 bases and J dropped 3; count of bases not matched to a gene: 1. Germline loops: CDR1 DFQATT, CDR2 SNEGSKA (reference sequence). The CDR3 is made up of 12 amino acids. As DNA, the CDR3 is TGCAGTGGGACTAGCGGGATCTACGAGCAGTACTTC. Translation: CSGTSGIYEQYF.

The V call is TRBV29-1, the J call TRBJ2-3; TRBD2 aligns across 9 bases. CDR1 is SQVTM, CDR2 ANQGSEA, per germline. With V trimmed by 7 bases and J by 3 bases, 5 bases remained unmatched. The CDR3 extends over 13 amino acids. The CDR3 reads CSGSGSWTDTQYF. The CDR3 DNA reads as TGCAGCGGTAGCGGGAGTTGGACAGATACGCAGTATTTT.

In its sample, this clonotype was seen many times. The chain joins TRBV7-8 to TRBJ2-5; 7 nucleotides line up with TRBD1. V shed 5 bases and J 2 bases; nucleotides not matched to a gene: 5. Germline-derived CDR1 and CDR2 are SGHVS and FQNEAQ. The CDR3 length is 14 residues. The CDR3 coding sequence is TGTGCCAGCAGCGCTGGGACAGATCAAGAGACCCAGTACTTC. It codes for CASSAGTDQETQYF.

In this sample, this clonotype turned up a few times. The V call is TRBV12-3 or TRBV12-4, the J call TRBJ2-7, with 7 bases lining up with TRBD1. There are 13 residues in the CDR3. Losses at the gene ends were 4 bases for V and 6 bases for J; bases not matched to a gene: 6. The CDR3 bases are TGTGCCAGCAGTTCAGGGGGTTATAGCGAGCAGTACTTC. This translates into CASSSGGYSEQYF.

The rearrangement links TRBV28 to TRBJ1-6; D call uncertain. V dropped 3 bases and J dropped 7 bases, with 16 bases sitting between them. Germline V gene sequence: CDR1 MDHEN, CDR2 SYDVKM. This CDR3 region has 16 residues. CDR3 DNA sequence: TGTGCCAGCAGTTTTTTAGGGCCCAGACTAAATTCACCCCTCCACTTT. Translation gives CASSFLGPRLNSPLHF.

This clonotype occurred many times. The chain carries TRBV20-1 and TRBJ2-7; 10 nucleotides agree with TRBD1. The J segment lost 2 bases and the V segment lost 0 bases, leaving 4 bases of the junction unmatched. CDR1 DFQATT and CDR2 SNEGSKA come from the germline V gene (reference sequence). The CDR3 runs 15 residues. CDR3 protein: CSAREGTGATYEQYF. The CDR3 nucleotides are TGCAGTGCTAGAGAAGGGACAGGGGCGACCTACGAGCAGTACTTC.

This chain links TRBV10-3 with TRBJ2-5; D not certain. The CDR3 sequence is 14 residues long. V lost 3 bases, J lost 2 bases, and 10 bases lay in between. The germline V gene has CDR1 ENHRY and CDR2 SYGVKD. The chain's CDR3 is CAISDPGEQETQYF. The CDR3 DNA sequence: TGTGCCATCAGTGATCCCGGAGAACAAGAGACCCAGTACTTC.

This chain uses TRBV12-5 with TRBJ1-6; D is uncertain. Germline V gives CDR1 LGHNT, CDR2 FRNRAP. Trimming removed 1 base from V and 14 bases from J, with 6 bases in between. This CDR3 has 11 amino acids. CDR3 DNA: TGTGCTAGTGGTTTGGGCACCACCCTCCACTTT. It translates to CASGLGTTLHF.

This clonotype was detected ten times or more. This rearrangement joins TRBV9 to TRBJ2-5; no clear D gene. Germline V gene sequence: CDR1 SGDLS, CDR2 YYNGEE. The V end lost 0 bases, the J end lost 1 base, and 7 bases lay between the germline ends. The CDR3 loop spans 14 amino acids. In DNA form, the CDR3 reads TGTGCCAGCAGCGTAGGGGCCGGCCAAGAGACCCAGTACTTC. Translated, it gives CASSVGAGQETQYF.

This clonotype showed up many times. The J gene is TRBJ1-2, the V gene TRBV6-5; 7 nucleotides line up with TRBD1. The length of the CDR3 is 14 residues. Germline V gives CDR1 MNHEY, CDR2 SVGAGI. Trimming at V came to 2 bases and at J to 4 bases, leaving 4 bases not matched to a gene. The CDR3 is CASSYRRDSYGYTF. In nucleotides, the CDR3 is TGTGCCAGCAGTTACCGTCGGGACAGCTATGGCTACACCTTC.

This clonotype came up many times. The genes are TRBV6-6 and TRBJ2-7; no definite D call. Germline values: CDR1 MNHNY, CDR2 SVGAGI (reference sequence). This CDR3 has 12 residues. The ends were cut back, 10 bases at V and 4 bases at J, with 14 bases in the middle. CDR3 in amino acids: CATHGITYEQYF. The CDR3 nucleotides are TGTGCCACCCATGGAATAACGTACGAGCAGTACTTC.